A selection of T cell receptor beta chains follows, all from one sample in a study of a mutant IDH1 vaccine in newly diagnosed glioma. Their specific antigens are unknown. The method was immunoSEQ multiplex PCR; TCRdb's version includes in-frame clones alone and lacks a portion of them. Found here are approximately 35,000 clones, around 90% of them singletons; the top ten hold roughly 5%. Sequenced here: PBMCs, sampled from a glioma patient whose treatment included an IDH1 peptide vaccine. These receptors were obtained from a woman aged 40 to 55 with glioma. The CDR3 runs from the conserved cysteine through the conserved F or W. Each record gives: clone size, V gene, D gene, J gene, CDR3 protein, CDR3 DNA. A D gene is named only where the DNA matches it firmly. Size values are once, few and many counts, or a class for expanded clones, and some rows have none.

>-|TRBV28|TRBD1|TRBJ2-2
CATRGINTGELFF
TGTGCCACCAGGGGGATTAACACCGGGGAGCTGTTTTTT
>-|TRBV25-1|-|TRBJ2-7
CASSEQGYEQYF
TGTGCCAGCAGTGAACAGGGCTACGAGCAGTACTTC
>-|TRBV28|TRBD1|TRBJ1-5
CASSQDRDNQPQHF
TGTGCCAGCAGCCAGGACAGGGACAATCAGCCCCAGCATTTT
>-|TRBV19|TRBD1|TRBJ2-2
CATLRTQGVDTGELFF
TGTGCCACCCTCCGGACCCAGGGGGTGGACACCGGGGAGCTGTTTTTT
>-|TRBV30|TRBD1|TRBJ1-4
CALRTGGRLIGEKLFF
TGTGCTCTCAGGACAGGGGGGAGGCTGATAGGTGAAAAACTGTTTTTT
>-|TRBV19|TRBD2|TRBJ2-2
CASRSGSGGHNTGELFF
TGTGCCAGCCGTTCCGGTAGCGGGGGACACAACACCGGGGAGCTGTTTTTT
>-|TRBV4-3|TRBD2|TRBJ2-2
CASSQDYGAGGPWTGELFF
TGCGCCAGCAGCCAAGATTACGGAGCGGGGGGGCCCTGGACCGGGGAGCTGTTTTTT
>-|TRBV30|-|TRBJ2-2
CAWSVAGNTGELFF
TGTGCCTGGAGTGTAGCGGGGAACACCGGGGAGCTGTTTTTT
>-|TRBV6-1|-|TRBJ2-5
CASSEDRGGLQETQYF
TGTGCCAGCAGTGAAGATCGCGGTGGATTGCAAGAGACCCAGTACTTC
>-|TRBV9|-|TRBJ2-2
CASSARGGRLVSGELFF
TGTGCCAGCAGCGCTCGAGGTGGGAGACTAGTCAGCGGGGAGCTGTTTTTT
>-|TRBV30|-|TRBJ1-2
CAWSLLGLNYGYTF
TGTGCCTGGAGTCTCTTGGGACTGAACTATGGCTACACCTTC
>-|TRBV18|-|TRBJ1-6
CASSDQGYNSPLHF
TGTGCCAGCTCAGACCAGGGGTATAATTCACCCCTCCACTTT
>-|TRBV13|-|TRBJ1-1
CASSLRAASNTEAFF
TGTGCCAGCAGCTTAAGAGCAGCGTCCAACACTGAAGCTTTCTTT
>-|TRBV6-5|TRBD1|TRBJ1-1
CASSYGQGARAFF
TGTGCCAGCAGTTACGGACAGGGGGCGCGTGCTTTCTTT
>-|TRBV29-1|-|TRBJ2-7
CSVSDKYEQYF
TGCAGCGTCTCAGACAAGTACGAGCAGTACTTC
>-|TRBV6-1|-|TRBJ1-1
CASSEVRGRTEAFF
TGTGCCAGCAGTGAAGTACGAGGGCGCACTGAAGCTTTCTTT
>few|TRBV19|TRBD2|TRBJ2-5
CASSMGGLAGAKETQYF
TGTGCCAGTAGTATGGGGGGGCTAGCGGGGGCGAAAGAGACCCAGTACTTC
>-|TRBV7-9|-|TRBJ2-7
CASSPLETYEQYF
TGTGCCAGCAGCCCACTGGAGACTTACGAGCAGTACTTC
>-|TRBV5-1|TRBD1|TRBJ1-1
CASSLPLGQGGSTEAFF
TGCGCCAGCAGCTTGCCCCTGGGGCAGGGGGGCAGCACTGAAGCTTTCTTT
>-|TRBV6-5|TRBD1|TRBJ1-4
CASSLQGSDEKLFF
TGTGCCAGCAGTCTACAGGGGTCTGATGAAAAACTGTTTTTT
>-|TRBV7-2|TRBD2|TRBJ2-3
CASSLGLAGYTDTQYF
TGTGCCAGCAGCTTGGGACTAGCGGGATACACAGATACGCAGTATTTT
>-|TRBV7-9|-|TRBJ2-2
CASSQQGWTGELFF
TGTGCCAGCAGCCAACAGGGTTGGACCGGGGAGCTGTTTTTT
>-|TRBV19|-|TRBJ2-1
CASSTDRSLNNEQFF
TGTGCCAGTAGTACTGACAGAAGCTTAAACAATGAGCAGTTCTTC
>once|TRBV18|-|TRBJ2-7
CASSPAQASGYEQYF
TGTGCCAGCTCACCGGCTCAGGCGAGCGGCTACGAGCAGTACTTC
>-|TRBV7-8|-|TRBJ1-5
CASSLLRTGNQPQHF
TGTGCCAGCAGCTTACTTAGGACCGGCAATCAGCCCCAGCATTTT
>-|TRBV6-5|TRBD1|TRBJ1-2
CASSSGGDGYTF
TGTGCCAGCAGTTCAGGGGGTGATGGCTACACCTTC
>few|TRBV6-5|TRBD2|TRBJ2-2
CASSSPGLTSAGELFF
TGTGCCAGCAGTTCACCGGGACTAACCTCCGCCGGGGAGCTGTTTTTT